The rows below give T cell receptor beta chains drawn from one sample of a study of blood T cells in healthy people across ages. TCRdb re-derived calls from the 5' RACE reads in MiXCR, one entry per CDR3 protein. The sample includes about 830,000 distinct CDR3 sequences, around 62% of them seen just once. The sequenced material came from blood. The receptors come from a man in his thirties or forties in good health. Each CDR3 is given with its conserved first and last residue. The D gene is left open where the match is weak. Clone sizes are given selectively: once, few, many, or a class where the clone is expanded.

CDR3aa: CSVEETSGGAFSVGSDTQYF
CDR3nt: TGCAGCGTTGAAGAGACTAGCGGGGGGGCCTTCAGCGTCGGATCTGATACGCAGTATTTT
v_gene: TRBV29-1
j_gene: TRBJ2-3
abundance: -
d_gene: TRBD2

CDR3aa: CASSPIRREAFF
CDR3nt: TGTGCCAGCAGCCCCATCCGACGTGAAGCTTTCTTT
v_gene: TRBV6-2/TRBV6-3
j_gene: TRBJ1-1
abundance: -
d_gene: -

CDR3aa: CASRNSGQGSEQYF
CDR3nt: TGCGCCAGCAGGAACTCGGGACAGGGGAGCGAGCAGTACTTC
v_gene: TRBV5-1
j_gene: TRBJ2-7
abundance: -
d_gene: TRBD1

CDR3aa: CASARGALHF
CDR3nt: TGTGCCAGCGCCCGAGGGGCCCTCCACTTT
v_gene: TRBV25-1
j_gene: TRBJ1-6
abundance: once
d_gene: -

CDR3aa: CASSQDLAGRSSYEQYF
CDR3nt: TGCGCCAGCAGCCAAGATCTGGCAGGCAGAAGTTCCTACGAGCAGTACTTC
v_gene: TRBV4-3
j_gene: TRBJ2-7
abundance: -
d_gene: -

CDR3aa: CSGFGGVVNSPLHF
CDR3nt: TGCAGTGGGTTCGGAGGGGTAGTGAATTCACCCCTCCACTTT
v_gene: TRBV20-1
j_gene: TRBJ1-6
abundance: -
d_gene: -

CDR3aa: CASSYRAGGDYSNQPQHF
CDR3nt: TGTGCCAGCAGTTATCGGGCAGGGGGTGATTATAGCAATCAGCCCCAGCATTTT
v_gene: TRBV6-2/TRBV6-3
j_gene: TRBJ1-5
abundance: -
d_gene: TRBD1

CDR3aa: CASSEARNKRGGYGYTF
CDR3nt: TGTGCCAGCAGTGAAGCCAGAAACAAGCGGGGGGGCTATGGCTACACCTTC
v_gene: TRBV2
j_gene: TRBJ1-2
abundance: once
d_gene: -

CDR3aa: CASSQTTGVGNSPLHF
CDR3nt: TGCGCCAGCAGCCAAACGACAGGCGTGGGTAATTCACCCCTCCACTTT
v_gene: TRBV4-3
j_gene: TRBJ1-6
abundance: many
d_gene: -

CDR3aa: CASSLASTKTQYF
CDR3nt: TGTGCCAGCAGTCTAGCATCGACCAAGACCCAGTACTTC
v_gene: TRBV28
j_gene: TRBJ2-5
abundance: -
d_gene: -

CDR3aa: CASGTEDNEQFF
CDR3nt: TGTGCCAGCGGTACAGAAGACAATGAGCAGTTCTTC
v_gene: TRBV12-3/TRBV12-4
j_gene: TRBJ2-1
abundance: few
d_gene: -

CDR3aa: CASSTRGVYPDEQYF
CDR3nt: TGTGCCAGCAGTACGCGCGGGGTTTATCCCGACGAGCAGTACTTC
v_gene: TRBV12-3/TRBV12-4
j_gene: TRBJ2-7
abundance: -
d_gene: -

CDR3aa: CASSKAHGNTEAFF
CDR3nt: TGTGCCAGCAGCAAAGCCCACGGCAACACTGAAGCTTTCTTT
v_gene: TRBV21-1
j_gene: TRBJ1-1
abundance: -
d_gene: -

CDR3aa: CASRWAGGREQYF
CDR3nt: TGTGCCAGCAGGTGGGCAGGGGGTCGGGAGCAGTACTTC
v_gene: TRBV2
j_gene: TRBJ2-5
abundance: few
d_gene: -

CDR3aa: CASSLVGGQRSNEQFF
CDR3nt: TGTGCCAGCAGCTTAGTGGGGGGGCAAAGAAGCAATGAGCAGTTCTTC
v_gene: TRBV12-3/TRBV12-4
j_gene: TRBJ2-1
abundance: -
d_gene: -

CDR3aa: CASSLGLAGGDEQFF
CDR3nt: TGTGCCAGCAGCCTCGGACTAGCGGGCGGGGATGAGCAGTTCTTC
v_gene: TRBV7-3
j_gene: TRBJ2-1
abundance: many
d_gene: TRBD2

CDR3aa: CSARDLTGNYGYTF
CDR3nt: TGCAGTGCTAGAGATTTAACGGGGAACTATGGCTACACCTTC
v_gene: TRBV20-1
j_gene: TRBJ1-2
abundance: few
d_gene: -

CDR3aa: CASSLPPGQGVTDTQYF
CDR3nt: TGTGCCAGCAGCTTACCACCCGGACAGGGGGTTACAGATACGCAGTATTTT
v_gene: TRBV7-2
j_gene: TRBJ2-3
abundance: -
d_gene: TRBD1

CDR3aa: CASGKGGSGANVLTF
CDR3nt: TGCGCCAGCGGTAAAGGGGGTTCTGGGGCCAACGTCCTGACTTTC
v_gene: TRBV10-1
j_gene: TRBJ2-6
abundance: few
d_gene: -

CDR3aa: CASRLGQPSGEQYF
CDR3nt: TGTGCCAGCAGGTTAGGACAGCCCTCTGGAGAGCAGTACTTC
v_gene: TRBV7-2
j_gene: TRBJ2-7
abundance: many
d_gene: -

CDR3aa: CASSVASGGGYEQYF
CDR3nt: TGTGCCAGCAGTGTGGCTAGCGGGGGGGGATATGAGCAGTACTTC
v_gene: TRBV2
j_gene: TRBJ2-5
abundance: -
d_gene: TRBD2

CDR3aa: CASSPGQGFTEAFF
CDR3nt: TGTGCCAGCAGCCCTGGGCAGGGTTTCACTGAAGCTTTCTTT
v_gene: TRBV7-3
j_gene: TRBJ1-1
abundance: -
d_gene: -

CDR3aa: CATRQGDSYNEQFF
CDR3nt: TGCGCCACCAGACAGGGGGATTCCTACAATGAGCAGTTCTTC
v_gene: TRBV5-1
j_gene: TRBJ2-1
abundance: -
d_gene: TRBD1